This TCR beta chain was recovered during a study of shared clonotypes between healthy human individuals. Study as a whole: The study used three CD4 naive, three CD4 memory, two CD8 naive and one CD8 memory plate per donor.

In the study's own analysis: As immunoSEQ supplied junction-only sequences (without quality scores), filtering differed. TCRdb's copy holds only in-frame clones and misses some; the assay was immunoSEQ multiplex PCR. Clonal size and the V and J genes are those of that table, whereas D and trimming came from the DNA. The data contain roughly 1 million clones, about four fifths of them singletons. Germline V CDR1 and CDR2: SGHNT, YYREEE (reference sequence). The CDR3 is made up of 15 amino acids. J gave up 3 bases and V 4 bases, and 6 bases lay outside the gene matches. This receptor was obtained from a man younger than 35 in good health. Some clones in this sample may be carry-over from other donors' samples. The V call is TRBV5-4, the J call TRBJ2-1, with 8 bases lining up with TRBD2. Specimen: memory CD4+ T cells from PBMCs. Subset of the sample: CD45RA-negative fraction. The CDR3: CASSRRLALYNEQFF. CDR3 nucleotides: TGTGCCAGCAGCCGAAGACTAGCGCTCTACAATGAGCAGTTCTTC.